Below are 28 T cell receptor beta chains sequenced from a single sample in a study of blood T cell repertoires in COVID-19. Measured with immunoSEQ multiplex PCR; TCRdb has only the in-frame clones, and not every one. The sample records roughly 150,000 clones, 85% being singletons. The material sequenced was peripheral blood. Receptor source: a woman in her fifties or sixties with COVID-19, enrolled during active disease.

In its sample, this clone was seen once. The chain has TRBV4-2 and TRBJ1-4; D possibly corresponds to TRBD1 (6 bases). V dropped 4 bases and J dropped 3 bases, with 15 bases sitting between them. CDR3 size: 16 residues. Germline V gives CDR1 LGHNA, CDR2 YNFKEQ. CDR3 DNA: TGTGCCAGCAGCCGACCACAGGGCGGATCTAATGAAAAACTGTTTTTT. This codes for CASSRPQGGSNEKLFF.

CDR3: CASSRTGPAAYNEQFF. The CDR3 DNA follows: TGCGCCAGCAGCCGCACAGGACCTGCGGCCTACAATGAGCAGTTCTTC. J is TRBJ2-1 and V is TRBV5-1; possibly TRBD1 for D (5 bases). Germline CDR1 SGHRS, CDR2 YFSETQ. V dropped 4 bases and J dropped 2 bases, with 16 bases sitting between them. CDR3 length: 16 residues.

J is TRBJ2-7 and V is TRBV4-2; D gene unclear. Germline lookup yields CDR1 LGHNA and CDR2 YNFKEQ. V was shortened by 4 bases and J by 5 bases, with 12 bases between the two germline ends. This CDR3 is 13 amino acids long. The CDR3 nucleotides read TGTGCCAGCAGCCGCGCGTGGAGCAACGAGCAGTACTTC. This sequence encodes CASSRAWSNEQYF.

V and J are TRBV19 and TRBJ1-4; 7 bases are shared with TRBD1. With V trimmed by 4 bases and J by 4 bases, 3 bases remained unmatched. Germline values: CDR1 LNHDA, CDR2 SQIVND (reference sequence). The CDR3 extends over 14 amino acids. The CDR3: CASSTTGLNEKLFF. Here the CDR3 DNA reads TGTGCCAGTAGTACGACAGGGCTTAATGAAAAACTGTTTTTT.

The rearrangement uses TRBV18 and TRBJ2-1, with 8 bases identical to TRBD2. After removal of 3 bases from V and 0 bases from J, the junction contained 4 bases not matched to a gene. Per germline, CDR1 KGHSH and CDR2 LQKENI. The CDR3 contains 16 residues. CDR3 nucleotide sequence: TGTGCCAGCTCACCGCGGGGGGCGAGCTCCTACAATGAGCAGTTCTTC. Amino acid sequence: CASSPRGASSYNEQFF.

This clone has more than one count but fewer than ten. This chain uses TRBV18 with TRBJ1-6, with 9 positions matching TRBD1. The V and J ends lost 3 bases and 7 bases, in that order; junction bases with no gene match: 1. The germline V gene has CDR1 KGHSH and CDR2 LQKENI. This CDR3 region has 14 residues. CDR3: CASSPGQGNSPLHF. The CDR3 DNA is TGTGCCAGCTCACCGGGACAGGGAAATTCACCCCTCCACTTT.

The chain uses TRBV19 and TRBJ2-1; no clear D gene. This CDR3 has 15 residues. V was trimmed by 4 bases and J by 0 bases, leaving 10 bases between them. CDR1 LNHDA and CDR2 SQIVND come from the germline V gene (reference sequence). In DNA form, the CDR3 reads TGTGCCAGTAGTAATTCCCGGAGCTCCTACAATGAGCAGTTCTTC. It translates to CASSNSRSSYNEQFF.

The DNA of the CDR3 is TGTGCCAGCAGCTCCGGAGCTGGAAACACCATATATTTT. Encoded protein: CASSSGAGNTIYF. The chain employs TRBV6-5 and TRBJ1-3; D gene ambiguous. Trimming took 6 bases from V and 2 from J, leaving 8 bases between them. From germline, CDR1 is MNHEY and CDR2 SVGAGI. This CDR3 spans 13 amino acids.

This chain uses TRBV12-5 with TRBJ2-6, with TRBD2 as a possible D gene (5 bases). This CDR3 is built from 15 residues. Looked up from germline, CDR1 is LGHNT and CDR2 is FRNRAP. V was trimmed by 7 bases and J by 2 bases, leaving 12 bases between them. CDR3 coding DNA: TGTGCTAGTGCCCTGGAGGCAGCTGGGGCCAACGTCCTGACTTTC. This encodes CASALEAAGANVLTF. Variable domain in full (rest from reference TRBV12-5 and TRBJ2-6): DARVTQTPRHKVTEMGQEVTMRCQPILGHNTVFWYRQTMMQGLELLAYFRNRAPLDDSGMPKDRFSAEMPDATLATLKIQPSEPRDSAVYFCASALEAAGANVLTFGAGSRLTVL.

The chain recombines TRBV3-1 (or the pseudogene TRBV3-2) with TRBJ1-4; D gene unclear. V shed 1 base and J shed 7 bases, with 10 bases lying between them. Germline CDR1 LGHDT, CDR2 YNNKEL (reference sequence). The CDR3 has 14 amino acids. CDR3 in DNA: TGTGCCAGCAGCCAAGTTACAAATGGTGAAAAACTGTTTTTT. Translation: CASSQVTNGEKLFF.

The chain carries TRBV5-1 and TRBJ1-4, with TRBD1 matching over 9 bases. This CDR3 spans 15 amino acids. CDR1 and CDR2 from the germline V gene are SGHRS and YFSETQ. With V trimmed by 0 bases and J by 8 bases, 5 bases remained unmatched. The DNA of the CDR3 is TGCGCCAGCAGCTTGGCGACAGGGGGGGCGGAAAAACTGTTTTTT. This codes for CASSLATGGAEKLFF.

Points on this clone: The junction shows a germline mismatch at one end, possibly a read error. The chain recombines TRBV9 with TRBJ1-2; tentatively, D is TRBD1 (5 bases). The CDR3 is made up of 15 amino acids. From germline, CDR1 is SGDLS and CDR2 YYNGEE. This CDR3 is CASSVSQGKVYGYTF. CDR3 bases: TGTGCCAGCAGCGTAAGTCAGGGAAAAGTCTATGGCTACACCTTT.

This clone was seen a handful of times. V usage is TRBV6-6 and J usage is TRBJ1-5; no reliable D call. This CDR3 is 13 amino acids long. The germline V and J ends were trimmed by 6 bases and 2 bases, with 8 bases remaining between them. The germline gives CDR1 MNHNY, CDR2 SVGAGI (reference sequence). This chain's CDR3 is CASSTAGNQPQHF. CDR3 nucleotides: TGTGCCAGCAGCACAGCCGGCAATCAGCCCCAGCATTTT.

This chain joins TRBV6-5 and TRBJ2-7; 7 nucleotides match TRBD1. CDR3 length: 13 residues. Looked up from germline, CDR1 is MNHEY and CDR2 is SVGAGI. The ends lost 8 bases at V and 6 bases at J; junction bases unmatched: 10. The CDR3 sequence: CASGEAGGFEQYF. CDR3 bases: TGTGCCAGCGGAGAGGCAGGGGGTTTCGAGCAGTACTTC.

The genes are TRBV27 and TRBJ2-1; no clear D. Germline V gene lookup returns CDR1 MNHEY and CDR2 SMNVEV (reference sequence). Deletions cut 5 bases from V and 0 bases from J, with 5 bases between. This CDR3 is 13 amino acids long. CDR3: CASSTTSYNEQFF. The DNA of the CDR3 is TGTGCCAGCAGTACAACCTCCTACAATGAGCAGTTCTTC.

V and J are TRBV11-1 and TRBJ2-1; D might be TRBD1 (6 bases). Germline V lookup: CDR1 SGHAT, CDR2 FQDESV (reference sequence). V lost 0 bases and J lost 9, with 9 bases in between. The CDR3 sequence is 13 residues long. The CDR3 region has the DNA TGTGCCAGCAGCTTAGCGACAGGTGTTGAGCAGTTCTTC. Protein: CASSLATGVEQFF.

This rearrangement joins TRBV10-3 to TRBJ2-2; D gene unclear. V was trimmed by 0 bases and J by 5 bases, leaving 10 bases between them. The CDR3 length is 15 residues. Germline CDR1 is ENHRY and CDR2 is SYGVKD. CDR3 amino acids: CAISESGSQTGELFF. In DNA, the CDR3 is TGTGCCATCAGTGAGTCTGGCAGTCAAACCGGGGAGCTGTTTTTT.

V usage is TRBV5-1 and J usage is TRBJ2-2; D is unclear. The germline CDR1 and CDR2 sequences are SGHRS and YFSETQ. This CDR3 region has 14 residues. V lost 7 bases, J lost 4 bases, and 14 bases lay in between. The CDR3 DNA reads as TGCGCCAGCGGTACTACATCGGCCACCGGGGAGCTGTTTTTT. Residues: CASGTTSATGELFF.

This clone was picked up one time. The V gene is TRBV2, the J gene TRBJ1-5; 7 positions agree with TRBD1. The CDR3 loop spans 15 amino acids. Germline CDR1 and CDR2: SNHLY and FYNNEI. Trimming cost V 7 bases and J 3 bases; bases outside gene matches: 9. Here the CDR3 reads CASTRLTGFNQPQHF. DNA of the CDR3: TGTGCCAGCACGCGGTTGACAGGGTTCAATCAGCCCCAGCATTTT.

The table lists this clone with a few counts. The rearrangement links TRBV21-1 to TRBJ1-6; whether TRBD1, the table's D call, matches the DNA was not checked. TRBV21-1 is assigned pseudogene status. This CDR3 has 19 amino acids. CDR3 sequence (DNA): TGTGCCAGCAGAGGGAGGCACAGGGGGCCAAGCTCCTATAATTCACCCCTCCACTTT. Protein product: CASRGRHRGPSSYNSPLHF.

The sample holds one count of this clone. The chain recombines TRBV19 with TRBJ1-3; the match to TRBD1 covers 7 bases. In germline, CDR1 is LNHDA, CDR2 SQIVND (reference sequence). The trim removed 5 bases at V and 2 bases at J, leaving 6 bases unmatched. This CDR3 region has 15 residues. The CDR3 reads CASSVLQGAGNTIYF. As DNA, the CDR3 is TGTGCCAGTAGTGTCCTCCAGGGGGCTGGAAACACCATATATTTT.

The chain recombines TRBV4-2 with TRBJ2-1; 7 bases are a match to TRBD1. The length of the CDR3 is 13 residues. V dropped 1 base and J dropped 6; count of bases not matched to a gene: 0. The germline V gene has CDR1 LGHNA and CDR2 YNFKEQ. The CDR3 DNA reads TGTGCCAGCAGCCAAGCAGGGGGCAATGAGCAGTTCTTC. Residues: CASSQAGGNEQFF.

The rearrangement links TRBV14 to TRBJ2-6; D unresolved. V was cut by 5 bases and J by 0 bases, with 11 bases left in between. The CDR3 has 16 residues. CDR1 and CDR2 from the germline V gene are SGHDN and FVKESK. This chain's CDR3 is CASSILSGSGANVLTF. CDR3 DNA: TGTGCCAGCAGCATCCTCAGTGGCTCTGGGGCCAACGTCCTGACTTTC.

The V gene is TRBV5-1, the J gene TRBJ2-1, with TRBD2 matching 11 bases. Trimming at V came to 4 bases and at J to 4 bases, leaving 4 bases not matched to a gene. Germline CDR1 SGHRS, CDR2 YFSETQ. The CDR3 length is 15 residues. CDR3 residues: CASSPWTSGYNEQFF. The CDR3 region has the DNA TGCGCCAGCAGCCCGTGGACTAGCGGGTACAATGAGCAGTTCTTC.

The DNA of the CDR3 is TGTGCCAGCAGTTCCGGGACAGGGATAAATACTGAAGCTTTCTTT. As protein: CASSSGTGINTEAFF. V and J are TRBV6-6 and TRBJ1-1; 9 bases match TRBD1. The V gene end was trimmed by 4 bases and the J gene end by 5 bases; junction bases not matched to a gene: 8. There are 15 residues in the CDR3. Per germline, CDR1 MNHNY and CDR2 SVGAGI (reference sequence).

This clone was observed at least ten times. The V and J genes are TRBV5-1 and TRBJ2-1, with a weak D call TRBD1 (5 bases). Germline CDR1 is SGHRS and CDR2 is YFSETQ. V shed 1 base and J shed 1 base, with 9 bases lying between them. The CDR3 spans 15 residues. The CDR3 sequence is CASSLRGGSYNEQFF. The CDR3 nucleotides are TGCGCCAGCAGCTTGAGGGGCGGATCCTACAATGAGCAGTTCTTC.

This clone came up once. Other DNA variants within this sample encode the same CDR3. The rearrangement uses TRBV3-1 (or the pseudogene TRBV3-2) and TRBJ2-7; D unclear. The CDR3 covers 13 residues. Per germline, CDR1 LGHDT and CDR2 YNNKEL (reference sequence). V shed 3 bases and J shed 2 bases, with 8 bases lying between them. The CDR3 reads CASSQARAYEQYF. CDR3 DNA sequence: TGTGCCAGCAGCCAGGCCCGTGCCTACGAGCAGTACTTC.

The chain has TRBV6-5 and TRBJ1-1; no firm D call. This CDR3 region has 12 residues. The germline V gene encodes CDR1 MNHEY and CDR2 SVGAGI. The V end lost 2 bases, the J end lost 11 bases, and 12 bases lay between the germline ends. The DNA for the CDR3 is TGTGCCAGCAGTTACGGGAGGGATGGGGCTTTCTTT. Translating gives CASSYGRDGAFF.